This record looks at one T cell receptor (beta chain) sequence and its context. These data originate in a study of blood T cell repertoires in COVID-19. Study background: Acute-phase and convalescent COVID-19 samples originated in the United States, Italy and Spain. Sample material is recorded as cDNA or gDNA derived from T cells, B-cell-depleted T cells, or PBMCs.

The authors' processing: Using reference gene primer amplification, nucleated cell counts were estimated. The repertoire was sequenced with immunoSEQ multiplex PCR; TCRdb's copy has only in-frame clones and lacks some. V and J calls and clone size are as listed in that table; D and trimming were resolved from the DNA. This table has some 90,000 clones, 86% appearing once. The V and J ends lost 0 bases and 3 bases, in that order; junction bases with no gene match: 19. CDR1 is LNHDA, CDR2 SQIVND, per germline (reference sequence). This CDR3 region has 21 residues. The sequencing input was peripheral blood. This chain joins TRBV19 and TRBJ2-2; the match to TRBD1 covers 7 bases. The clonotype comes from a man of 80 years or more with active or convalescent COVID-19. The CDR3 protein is CASSIDARTGPTSVYTGELFF. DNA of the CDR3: TGTGCCAGTAGTATAGACGCCCGGACAGGTCCGACGTCGGTATACACCGGGGAGCTGTTTTTT.